These 20 T cell receptor beta chains were sequenced from one sample in a study of blood T cell repertoires in COVID-19. The method was immunoSEQ multiplex PCR; TCRdb's version includes in-frame clones alone and lacks a portion of them. The sample lists about 7,500 clones, 73% occurring once. Material: peripheral blood. These TCRs come from a human donor in a cohort sampled during active COVID-19.

CDR3 residues: CASAAGDRTLNEQFF. The CDR3 DNA reads as TGTGCCAGCGCTGCGGGAGACAGAACACTCAATGAGCAGTTCTTC. The J gene is TRBJ2-1, the V gene TRBV2; 7 positions agree with TRBD2. Germline values: CDR1 SNHLY, CDR2 FYNNEI. V lost 8 bases, J lost 6 bases, and 13 bases stayed unmatched. The CDR3 is made up of 15 amino acids.

Only one count was recorded for this clone. The chain uses TRBV2 and TRBJ2-2; unclear D gene. Germline-derived CDR1 and CDR2 are SNHLY and FYNNEI. The V and J ends lost 4 bases and 8 bases respectively, with 17 bases between them. CDR3 length equals 15 residues. Here the CDR3 DNA reads TGTGCCAGCAGTGGAGGCCACGTGGCGCCTGGGGAGCTGTTTTTT. This translates into CASSGGHVAPGELFF.

This CDR3 reads CAWSPPVVGNTEAFF. The CDR3 bases are TGTGCCTGGAGTCCTCCGGTTGTCGGGAACACTGAAGCTTTCTTT. The rearrangement links TRBV30 to TRBJ1-1; the D is unclear. V shed 2 bases and J shed 1 base, with 14 bases lying between them. Per germline, CDR1 GTSNPN and CDR2 SVGIG (reference sequence). The CDR3 covers 15 residues. Together with reference TRBV30 and TRBJ1-1, the CDR3 gives the full variable domain: SQTIHQWPATLVQPVGSPLSLECTVEGTSNPNLYWYRQAAGRGLQLLFYSVGIGQISSEVPQNLSASRPQDRQFILSSKKLLLSDSGFYLCAWSPPVVGNTEAFFGQGTRLTVV.

The gene calls are TRBV7-2 and TRBJ2-7, with 8 positions matching TRBD1. There are 16 residues in the CDR3. The V gene end was trimmed by 4 bases and the J gene end by 6 bases; junction bases not matched to a gene: 14. Germline CDR1 is SGHTA and CDR2 is FQGNSA. The CDR3 loop reads CASSSPGGRGLGEQYF. Here the CDR3 DNA reads TGTGCCAGCAGCTCGCCAGGGGGCAGGGGGCTAGGCGAGCAGTACTTC.

The CDR3 nucleotides are TGTGCCTGGGGTCCGGACAGTTTGGTCCTTAGGACTGAAGCTTTCTTT. The encoded protein is CAWGPDSLVLRTEAFF. V and J are TRBV30 and TRBJ1-1; D is possibly TRBD1 (6 bases). The germline V gene encodes CDR1 GTSNPN and CDR2 SVGIG (reference sequence). V was pared by 5 bases and J by 5 bases, with 24 bases between. CDR3 length: 16 residues.

The chain combines TRBV2 with TRBJ2-2; D ambiguous. The V end lost 3 bases, the J end lost 6 bases, and 14 bases lay between the germline ends. CDR1 and CDR2 (germline): SNHLY, FYNNEI. The CDR3 consists of 15 residues. The CDR3 reads CASSDASVAPGELFF. The CDR3 DNA follows: TGTGCCAGCAGTGACGCCAGCGTAGCCCCCGGGGAGCTGTTTTTT.

The rearrangement links TRBV11-2 to TRBJ2-1; possible D gene TRBD1, 5 bases. V lost 2 bases, J lost 4 bases, and 12 bases lay in between. Germline V lookup: CDR1 SGHAT, CDR2 FQNNGV. CDR3 size: 15 residues. The CDR3 bases are TGTGCCAGCAGCTTAATTCAGGGATCATACAATGAGCAGTTCTTC. This gives the protein CASSLIQGSYNEQFF.

By frequency in the sample, this clone is medium-sized. Additional DNA sequences in this sample encode the identical CDR3. The chain recombines TRBV7-9 with TRBJ2-1, with 10 bases aligning to TRBD2. Trimming cost V 6 bases and J 4 bases; bases outside gene matches: 6. CDR1 SEHNR and CDR2 FQNEAQ come from the germline V gene (reference sequence). The CDR3 length is 15 residues. CDR3 residues: CASSRGLAEYNEQFF. In DNA, the CDR3 is TGTGCCAGCAGTCGCGGACTAGCGGAGTACAATGAGCAGTTCTTC.

The V gene is TRBV2, the J gene TRBJ2-1; the D is unclear. The CDR3 is 13 residues long. V was trimmed by 6 bases and J by 4 bases, leaving 10 bases between them. Germline lookup yields CDR1 SNHLY and CDR2 FYNNEI. The CDR3 nucleotides are TGTGCCAGCAGCAGACAAGAATACAATGAGCAGTTCTTC. This codes for CASSRQEYNEQFF.

The chain is built from TRBV28 and TRBJ1-2; D gene unclear. CDR1 and CDR2 from the germline V gene are MDHEN and SYDVKM. The CDR3 extends over 14 amino acids. V dropped 4 bases and J dropped 13 bases, with 22 bases sitting between them. Written as DNA, the CDR3 is TGTGCCAGCAGTTCCGGACTGCCCAGAAGTATGGGCACCTTC. Amino acid sequence: CASSSGLPRSMGTF.

The gene calls are TRBV28 and TRBJ2-2; D is perhaps TRBD2 (6 bases). CDR1 is MDHEN and CDR2 is SYDVKM in the germline V gene. CDR3 length: 15 residues. Trimming removed 5 bases at V and 4 bases at J, with 14 bases between. In DNA form, the CDR3 reads TGTGCCAGCAGTCCCCCCCAGGGAGGCACCGGGGAGCTGTTTTTT. It specifies CASSPPQGGTGELFF.

The chain links TRBV7-9 to TRBJ2-7, with D possibly matching TRBD2 (6 bases). With 6 bases removed from V and 0 bases from J, the gap between germline ends came to 12 bases. CDR1 is SEHNR, CDR2 FQNEAQ, per germline (reference sequence). This CDR3 has 14 residues. The CDR3 spells CASSARAGSYEQYF. The CDR3 nucleotides are TGTGCCAGCAGTGCTAGAGCGGGCTCCTACGAGCAGTACTTC.

Judged by abundance, this clone is medium-sized. The chain uses TRBV19 and TRBJ2-4; a weak D match, TRBD1 (7 bases). Trimming shortened V by 10 bases and J by 6 bases, and 19 bases separated the two germline ends. The length of the CDR3 is 14 residues. The germline gives CDR1 LNHDA, CDR2 SQIVND (reference sequence). The CDR3 region has the DNA TGTGCCACGGTCCCAGGGGGAGGTAGAAACATTCAGTACTTC. This translates into CATVPGGGRNIQYF.

The chain is built from TRBV28 and TRBJ2-7, with a tentative D call TRBD2 (6 bases). The CDR3 length is 15 residues. The germline V gene encodes CDR1 MDHEN and CDR2 SYDVKM. The germline V and J ends were trimmed by 2 bases and 3 bases, with 14 bases remaining between them. The CDR3 is CASSLDLAGIYEQYF. DNA of the CDR3: TGTGCCAGCAGTTTAGACCTGGCGGGAATCTACGAGCAGTACTTC. Using reference TRBV28 and TRBJ2-7 for the parts outside the CDR3, the full variable domain is DVKVTQSSRYLVKRTGEKVFLECVQDMDHENMFWYRQDPGLGLRLIYFSYDVKMKEKGDIPEGYSVSREKKERFSLILESASTNQTSMYLCASSLDLAGIYEQYFGPGTRLTVT.

The rearrangement links TRBV6-5 to TRBJ2-7, with a possible D match to TRBD2 (6 bases). This CDR3 region has 13 residues. Germline V gene sequence: CDR1 MNHEY, CDR2 SVGAGI. V was trimmed by 7 bases and J by 5 bases, leaving 15 bases between them. Here the CDR3 reads CASTRTGGNEQYF. Written as DNA, the CDR3 is TGTGCCAGCACAAGAACAGGAGGGAACGAGCAGTACTTC.

The chain employs TRBV27 and TRBJ2-1; 12 bases are shared with TRBD2. The CDR3 has 14 residues. Germline values: CDR1 MNHEY, CDR2 SMNVEV (reference sequence). The ends lost 6 bases at V and 5 bases at J; junction bases unmatched: 2. The CDR3 spells CASRGLAGNNEQFF. DNA of the CDR3: TGTGCCAGCAGAGGACTAGCGGGAAACAATGAGCAGTTCTTC.

The chain has TRBV9 and TRBJ2-1, with 9 bases that match TRBD1. The CDR3 is 15 amino acids. V lost 2 bases and J lost 7; bases outside the gene matches: 7. Germline CDR1 reads SGDLS; CDR2 reads YYNGEE. As DNA, the CDR3 is TGTGCCAGCAGCGTCTCCGGGACAGGGACGAATGAGCAGTTCTTC. It translates to CASSVSGTGTNEQFF.

The rearrangement uses TRBV28 and TRBJ2-1; maybe TRBD2 (6 bases). In germline, CDR1 is MDHEN, CDR2 SYDVKM. The CDR3 is made up of 16 amino acids. The V end lost 3 bases, the J end lost 3 bases, and 15 bases lay between the germline ends. The CDR3 loop reads CASSFPGSGHYNEQFF. The CDR3 DNA reads TGTGCCAGCAGTTTTCCCGGCAGCGGGCACTACAATGAGCAGTTCTTC.

This chain uses TRBV11-2 with TRBJ2-7, with TRBD2 identical over 9 bases. The germline V gene encodes CDR1 SGHAT and CDR2 FQNNGV. The J segment lost 2 bases and the V segment lost 1 base, leaving 3 bases of the junction unmatched. This CDR3 spans 15 amino acids. CDR3: CASSLGIAGAYEQYF. In DNA form, the CDR3 reads TGTGCCAGCAGCTTAGGGATAGCGGGGGCCTACGAGCAGTACTTC.

The rearrangement uses TRBV6-5 and TRBJ2-1; tentative D call: TRBD2 (6 bases). V lost 5 bases, J lost 4 bases, and 15 bases lay in between. The CDR3 is 15 residues long. CDR1 and CDR2 (germline): MNHEY, SVGAGI. The CDR3 bases are TGTGCCAGCAGTATCGTGGGGGGTGATTACAATGAGCAGTTCTTC. Translated: CASSIVGGDYNEQFF.